The 23 T cell receptor beta chains presented below share a single source sample, sequenced in a study of T cell repertoires in cytomegalovirus infection. TCRdb passed the reads through MiXCR, listing each CDR3 protein once. Here the sample spans 250,000 to 400,000 distinct CDR3 sequences, around 25% being singletons. Their recognized antigens are unknown. Sequenced here: cultured PBMCs, sampled from culture after CMV antigen stimulation. Receptor source: a human donor in good health (CMV status not recorded). Some clones in this sample may be carry-over from other donors' samples.

This chain links TRBV12-3 or TRBV12-4 with TRBJ2-6; perhaps TRBD2 as D (6 bases). V was shortened by 0 bases and J by 5 bases, with 8 bases between the two germline ends. CDR3 length equals 15 residues. CDR3 sequence: CASSLAGGRANVLTF. CDR3 coding DNA: TGTGCCAGCAGTTTAGCGGGGGGACGGGCCAACGTCCTGACTTTC.

This clonotype was recorded at least ten times. The V and J genes are TRBV7-2 and TRBJ2-7; 8 bases are a match to TRBD2. The trim removed 6 bases at V and 0 bases at J, leaving 7 bases unmatched. Germline V lookup: CDR1 SGHTA, CDR2 FQGNSA. The CDR3 totals 15 residues. CDR3 in amino acids: CASRPTSGSSYEQYF. DNA of the CDR3: TGTGCCAGCAGACCAACTAGCGGAAGCTCCTACGAGCAGTACTTC.

The chain employs TRBV15 and TRBJ2-1; no definite D call. The germline V gene encodes CDR1 LNHNV and CDR2 YYDKDF (reference sequence). Trimming took 4 bases from V and 8 from J, leaving 12 bases between them. The length of the CDR3 is 13 residues. The CDR3 region has the DNA TGTGCCACCAGCACCTTACCCCACGATGAGCAGTTCTTC. Its translation is CATSTLPHDEQFF.

The chain is built from TRBV6-1 and TRBJ2-7; 7 bases line up with TRBD1. Germline V CDR1 and CDR2: MNHNS, SASEGT. The ends lost 8 bases at V and 1 base at J; junction bases unmatched: 5. CDR3 length: 13 amino acids. The CDR3 reads CASRTGQSYEQYF. The CDR3 DNA reads TGTGCCAGCCGAACGGGACAGTCCTACGAGCAGTACTTC.

The V and J genes are TRBV15 and TRBJ2-4; 10 nucleotides agree with TRBD2. CDR1 LNHNV and CDR2 YYDKDF come from the germline V gene (reference sequence). Trimming took 0 bases from V and 0 from J; bases not matched to a gene: 23. CDR3 size: 24 residues. CDR3 nucleotide sequence: TGTGCCACCAGCAGAGATGGTTGGGGGATGCTAGCGGGAGAAATCCAGCTAGCCAAAAACATTCAGTACTTC. Translated: CATSRDGWGMLAGEIQLAKNIQYF.

The chain combines TRBV2 with TRBJ2-1; D gene unclear. Germline CDR1 and CDR2: SNHLY and FYNNEI. This CDR3 has 11 residues. Trimming took off 4 bases at V and 10 bases at J, with 8 bases between the two ends. The CDR3 sequence: CASSVSTEQFF. CDR3 nucleotides: TGTGCCAGCAGTGTCTCTACAGAGCAGTTCTTC.

Note on this clonotype: The DNA is omitted, as the CDR3 cannot be located on it reliably, and the CDR3 follows TCRdb's listing. The V and J genes are TRBV28 and TRBJ2-7. The CDR3 is 14 amino acids long, termini counted. Germline CDR1 reads MDHEN; CDR2 reads SYDVKM. The CDR3 region is CASSSSAFLYEQYF.

The genes are TRBV27 and TRBJ2-6, with a possible D match to TRBD2 (5 bases). The CDR3 totals 17 residues. Germline CDR1 MNHEY, CDR2 SMNVEV (reference sequence). Trimming shortened V by 6 bases and J by 0 bases, and 15 bases separated the two germline ends. For the CDR3, the DNA is TGTGCCAGCAGCGGCGGGTTTCCGCTCTCTGGGGCCAACGTCCTGACTTTC. Encoded protein: CASSGGFPLSGANVLTF.

This clonotype has only a few counts. This rearrangement joins TRBV12-3 or TRBV12-4 to TRBJ2-7; 8 bases are shared with TRBD2. This CDR3 region has 14 residues. Trimming removed 5 bases from V and 5 bases from J; junction bases left unmatched: 8. The CDR3 DNA reads as TGTGCCAGCAGTCCCGGGGGGGGTTTCCACGAGCAGTACTTC. This encodes CASSPGGGFHEQYF.

The rearrangement links TRBV27 to TRBJ2-7; tentatively, D is TRBD1 (6 bases). V was clipped by 3 bases and J by 3 bases, with 9 bases between them. This CDR3 is built from 13 residues. Germline V gives CDR1 MNHEY, CDR2 SMNVEV (reference sequence). The CDR3 here is CASSLKGDYEQYF. For the CDR3, the DNA is TGTGCCAGCAGTTTGAAGGGGGACTACGAGCAGTACTTC.

This clonotype came up a few times. The genes are TRBV27 and TRBJ1-1; 7 positions agree with TRBD1. CDR1 is MNHEY, CDR2 SMNVEV, per germline (reference sequence). The CDR3 contains 15 residues. The J segment lost 0 bases and the V segment lost 5 bases, leaving 6 bases of the junction unmatched. CDR3 loop: CASSPQQGVNTEAFF. CDR3 bases: TGTGCCAGCAGTCCACAGCAGGGGGTGAACACTGAAGCTTTCTTT.

The chain combines TRBV11-3 with TRBJ2-7; D is undetermined. The CDR3 runs to 12 residues. Looked up from germline, CDR1 is SGHNT and CDR2 is YENEEA. V lost 3 bases and J lost 0, with 3 bases in between. The CDR3 spells CASSFNSYEQYV. Written as DNA, the CDR3 is TGTGCCAGCAGCTTCAACTCCTACGAGCAGTACGTC.

This clonotype was found many times. The chain carries TRBV7-2 and TRBJ2-7; 8 nucleotides agree with TRBD1. This CDR3 comprises 13 residues. Germline V gene lookup returns CDR1 SGHTA and CDR2 FQGNSA. The trim removed 1 base at V and 8 bases at J, leaving 4 bases unmatched. This CDR3 is CASSLDRGDQQYF. In DNA form, the CDR3 reads TGTGCCAGCAGCTTAGACAGGGGGGATCAGCAGTACTTC.

This clonotype was counted only a few times. This chain connects TRBV20-1 to TRBJ2-1, with 9 bases lining up with TRBD1. The V segment lost 6 bases and the J segment 7 bases; nucleotides outside the gene matches: 13. CDR1 is DFQATT and CDR2 is SNEGSKA in the germline V gene (reference sequence). The CDR3 loop spans 15 amino acids. The CDR3 loop is CSALGDRVFKNEQFF. Here the CDR3 DNA reads TGCAGTGCCCTTGGGGACAGGGTTTTTAAGAATGAGCAGTTCTTC.

This clonotype came up many times. This chain links TRBV11-2 with TRBJ2-5, with D possibly TRBD2 on 5 matching bases. V lost 6 bases and J lost 2, with 10 bases in between. CDR3 length: 13 amino acids. Germline-derived CDR1 and CDR2 are SGHAT and FQNNGV. The CDR3 reads CASRRAEQETQYF. For the CDR3, the DNA is TGTGCCAGCAGACGAGCGGAACAAGAGACCCAGTACTTC.

The rearrangement joins TRBV28 to TRBJ2-1; 14 nucleotides line up with TRBD2. Germline V CDR1 and CDR2: MDHEN, SYDVKM. Losses at the gene ends were 3 bases for V and 8 bases for J; bases not matched to a gene: 0. The CDR3 sequence is 14 residues long. The CDR3 loop reads CASSLTSGRDEQFF. In DNA form, the CDR3 reads TGTGCCAGCAGTTTGACTAGCGGGAGGGATGAGCAGTTCTTC.

The V call is TRBV10-3, the J call TRBJ2-7, with TRBD2 matching over 8 bases. With 4 bases clipped from V and 8 bases from J, the junction kept 7 bases outside the gene matches. In germline, CDR1 is ENHRY, CDR2 SYGVKD. This CDR3 contains 13 residues. The DNA for the CDR3 is TGTGCCATCAGTGGTATAGCGGGACACCAGCAGTACGTC. This sequence encodes CAISGIAGHQQYV.

The chain joins TRBV28 to TRBJ2-7; maybe TRBD2 (6 bases). V gave up 6 bases and J gave up 0 bases, with 21 bases separating them. This CDR3 has 17 amino acids. Germline V gives CDR1 MDHEN, CDR2 SYDVKM. The CDR3 spells CASSQLLAETDSYEQYF. The DNA for the CDR3 is TGTGCCAGCAGCCAACTCTTAGCGGAAACCGACTCCTACGAGCAGTACTTC.

The J gene is TRBJ2-5, the V gene TRBV7-9, with 13 bases identical to TRBD2. There are 16 residues in the CDR3. From germline, CDR1 is SEHNR and CDR2 FQNEAQ (reference sequence). With V trimmed by 4 bases and J by 2 bases, 4 bases remained unmatched. The CDR3 is CASSWGTSGTQETQYF. The CDR3 nucleotides are TGTGCCAGCAGCTGGGGGACTAGCGGGACTCAAGAGACCCAGTACTTC.

Only a few counts were recorded for this clonotype. This rearrangement joins TRBV7-2 to TRBJ2-3; 15 nucleotides align to TRBD2. V shed 4 bases, J shed 6 bases, and the junction held 5 bases outside the gene matches. This CDR3 has 16 residues. Germline V gene data show CDR1 as SGHTA and CDR2 as FQGNSA. CDR3 sequence reads: CASSSTGTSGRDTQYF. Written as DNA, the CDR3 is TGTGCCAGCAGCTCCACCGGGACTAGCGGGAGGGATACGCAGTATTTT.

V gene TRBV19 combines with J gene TRBJ1-1, with D unresolved. The CDR3 is made up of 14 amino acids. CDR1 and CDR2 (germline): LNHDA, SQIVND (reference sequence). Trimming stripped 3 bases from V and 4 bases from J, with 12 bases between. The CDR3 loop reads CASSISRLGTEAFF. The CDR3 coding sequence is TGTGCCAGTAGTATTAGCAGGTTGGGCACTGAAGCTTTCTTT.

This clonotype was recorded a few times. This chain uses TRBV2 with TRBJ2-7, with 8 bases that match TRBD1. Unmatched junction bases numbered 6, after V lost 8 bases and J lost 3 bases. In germline, CDR1 is SNHLY, CDR2 FYNNEI. The CDR3 runs 13 residues. Here the CDR3 reads CASGGTGSYEQYF. Written as DNA, the CDR3 is TGTGCCAGCGGGGGGACAGGTAGCTACGAGCAGTACTTC.

This clonotype was counted only a few times. The chain is built from TRBV2 and TRBJ2-1; 10 nucleotides align to TRBD2. Per the germline V gene, CDR1 is SNHLY and CDR2 is FYNNEI. This CDR3 contains 15 residues. V lost 8 bases and J lost 7; bases outside the gene matches: 11. The CDR3 spells CASWWLEREGNEQFF. The DNA for the CDR3 is TGTGCCAGCTGGTGGCTGGAGCGGGAGGGGAATGAGCAGTTCTTC.